This T cell receptor beta chain was documented in a study of identical twins (TCRdb year 2016). Study-wide context: TCR alpha and beta repertoires from monozygotic twins, unrelated adults of various ages and cord blood were deep-sequenced to test whether fetal clonotypes persist. To rule out contamination, the twin experiments were replicated at different times with different library preparation protocols.

Concerning this clonotype: The specificity of this receptor is unknown. No base quality information exists; no much larger clone differs at one position.

Only healthy Caucasian donors were included. The twin cohort comprised three pairs of female monozygotic twins, all aged about 18 to 30 years. Using Miltenyi CD45RO+ enrichment and human naive T-cell isolation kits, memory (CD45RO+) and naive T cells were isolated from PBMC. V sheds 2 bases and J sheds 1 base, leaving 9 bases between their ends. From the cysteine up to the phenylalanine, the CDR3 has a length of 14 residues. Solely the CDR3 DNA is kept, with 42 bases framed from the first base. CDR1 and CDR2 are read off the germline V gene as SGHRS and YFSETQ. Libraries came from 5' RACE. Sequencing used an Illumina HiSeq 2000. Template switching introduced a universal primer binding site; the final cDNA contained a unique molecular identifier, enabling accurate counting of TCR cDNA molecules. Specific primers in the conserved constant-segment region were used to synthesize first-strand cDNA for the TCR alpha and beta chains. To control for contamination, every cDNA library carried two barcodes: a SMART-Mk sample barcode plus Illumina barcodes. TruSeq adapter sequences along with Illumina sample barcodes were introduced in two successive PCR steps. TCR alpha and beta cDNA libraries were sequenced on the Illumina HiSeq platform with custom primers. On the study's bioinformatics: MiGEC processed the raw reads to extract unique molecular identifiers, while MiXCR was used to determine the CDR3 positions. Recombination models were inferred per individual with the repgenHMM and IGoR tools using an EM algorithm. The analysis of shared clonotypes was done with the tcR package in R, with sharing normalized by the product of cloneset sizes. To study raw recombination free of thymic and clonal selection effects, out-of-frame nonproductive sequences were analyzed. TCRdb reran the public reads through fastp at Q25 and MiXCR, keeping productive beta chains. Rows are combined by CDR3 protein, so each entry shows the most common genes and DNA. TCRdb assigned the V and J calls; the authors' analysis was not used. Present in this sample are about 280,000 distinct CDR3 sequences, 8% to 9% of which were seen just once. Of the sample, 2.1% is held by the ten largest clones.

The research as a whole found: Because the same donors could not be followed over many years, the conclusions relied on cross-sectional statistical analysis. In beta out-of-frame sequences, excess twin sharing was weaker, because having fewer shared sequences lowered the signal-to-noise ratio. Invariant T cells such as MAIT and iNKT could partly confound zero-insertion analyses, though diverse VJ usage argued against this for most clonotypes. Compared with coincidental sharing between unrelated individuals, out-of-frame TCR alpha sequences shared between twins had an excess of sequences with low generation probability. Abundant cord blood beta clonotypes had fewer insertions, young adult naive repertoires showed a similar but weaker trend, and memory repertoires showed no such trend. In monozygotic twins, out-of-frame TCR alpha sharing was systematically underestimated by recombination models, although the models agreed with sharing between unrelated individuals.

The data were also submitted as part of a second study, on yellow fever vaccine responses in identical twins. From that second study: According to the authors, in identical twins the way T cells responded to vaccination appeared partly convergent and partly personalized. In the study, vaccine-responding T cell clones were precisely tracked in identical twins.

Recombination connected TRBV5-1 to TRBJ2-5, with the D gene uncertain. The specimen was memory (CD45RO+) T cells sorted from blood. The sample's cell subset or site label, decoded: CD45RO+ enriched T cells. This receptor was identified in a young woman in good health. CDR3 protein: CASSLRTSQETQYF. The sequenced DNA: TGCGCCAGCAGCTTACGGACCTCCCAAGAGACCCAGTACTTC.